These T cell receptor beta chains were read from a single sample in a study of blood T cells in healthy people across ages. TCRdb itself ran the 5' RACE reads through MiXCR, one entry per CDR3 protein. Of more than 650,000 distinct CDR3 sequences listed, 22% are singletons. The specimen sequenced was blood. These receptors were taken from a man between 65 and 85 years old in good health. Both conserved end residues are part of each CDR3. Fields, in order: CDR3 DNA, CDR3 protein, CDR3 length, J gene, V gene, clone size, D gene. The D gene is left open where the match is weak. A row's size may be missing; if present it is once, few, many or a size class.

DNA: TGCGCCAGCAGCCTCGACGGCTTCCCTAATAACAATGAGCAGTTCTTC
CDR3: CASSLDGFPNNNEQFF
length: 16
J: TRBJ2-1
V: TRBV5-1
size: NA
D: NA

DNA: TGTGCCAGCAGCCACACTACAGGGGGCGCCTACAATGAGCAGTTCTTC
CDR3: CASSHTTGGAYNEQFF
length: 16
J: TRBJ2-1
V: TRBV14
size: NA
D: TRBD1

DNA: TGCAGCGGATCGGACAGGTCCTACGAGCAGTACTTC
CDR3: CSGSDRSYEQYF
length: 12
J: TRBJ2-7
V: TRBV20-1
size: NA
D: TRBD1

DNA: TGTGCCAGCAGCTTAGGTTGGGCGGGGGGCACAGATACGCAGTATTTT
CDR3: CASSLGWAGGTDTQYF
length: 16
J: TRBJ2-3
V: TRBV7-2
size: once
D: TRBD2

DNA: TGCAGCGTTGAACGGACAGGCCGCGGGACAGATACGCAGTATTTT
CDR3: CSVERTGRGTDTQYF
length: 15
J: TRBJ2-3
V: TRBV29-1
size: few
D: TRBD1

DNA: TGCAGTGCTGGAACTCACAGGAGGAGCTCCTACAATGAGCAGTTCTTC
CDR3: CSAGTHRRSSYNEQFF
length: 16
J: TRBJ2-1
V: TRBV20-1
size: NA
D: NA

DNA: TGTGCCAGCAGCTTTGAGGGGGCGGTCCGCGAGCAGTACTTC
CDR3: CASSFEGAVREQYF
length: 14
J: TRBJ2-7
V: TRBV7-9
size: few
D: TRBD1

DNA: TGCGCCAGCAGCTTGGCCCGGAACTCCTACAATGAGCAGTTCTTC
CDR3: CASSLARNSYNEQFF
length: 15
J: TRBJ2-1
V: TRBV5-1
size: NA
D: NA

DNA: TGTGCCAGCAGCCAAGATCGGCATACCCCTGAGTATTTT
CDR3: CASSQDRHTPEYF
length: 13
J: TRBJ2-3
V: TRBV3-1
size: few
D: NA

DNA: TGCAGTGCTAGCCCTTCAGGGTTCACTAATGAAAAACTGTTTTTT
CDR3: CSASPSGFTNEKLFF
length: 15
J: TRBJ1-4
V: TRBV20-1
size: many
D: NA

DNA: TGTGCCAGCAGCAAAGGGCACCCCTCTCGGGGCTACACCTTC
CDR3: CASSKGHPSRGYTF
length: 14
J: TRBJ1-2
V: TRBV12-3/TRBV12-4
size: NA
D: NA

DNA: TGTGCCAGCAGTTTCCTAGGCTCCGGGACAATGAACTATGGCTACACCTTC
CDR3: CASSFLGSGTMNYGYTF
length: 17
J: TRBJ1-2
V: TRBV6-2/TRBV6-3
size: NA
D: NA

DNA: TGTGCCAGCAGCCGAGACGGATCGAACACTGAAGCTTTCTTT
CDR3: CASSRDGSNTEAFF
length: 14
J: TRBJ1-1
V: TRBV3-1
size: few
D: NA

DNA: TGTGCCAGCAGCTTGACAGGGGGAGGTGAAGCTTTCTTT
CDR3: CASSLTGGGEAFF
length: 13
J: TRBJ1-1
V: TRBV7-2
size: NA
D: TRBD1

DNA: TGTGCCAGCAGCTTAGAAAGAGGCAGCGGGGCCAAAAACATTCAGTACTTC
CDR3: CASSLERGSGAKNIQYF
length: 17
J: TRBJ2-4
V: TRBV7-9
size: few
D: NA

DNA: TGCGCCAGCAGCTTGGGAGAGCGGACAGATACGCAGTATTTT
CDR3: CASSLGERTDTQYF
length: 14
J: TRBJ2-3
V: TRBV5-1
size: NA
D: NA

DNA: TGTGCCAGCACCCGATCTAGCGGGGAGCCGACGCAAGAGACCCAGTACTTC
CDR3: CASTRSSGEPTQETQYF
length: 17
J: TRBJ2-5
V: TRBV6-1
size: few
D: TRBD2

DNA: TGTGCCAGCAGCGTCACTAGCGGGGTGAACACCGGGGAGCTGTTTTTT
CDR3: CASSVTSGVNTGELFF
length: 16
J: TRBJ2-2
V: TRBV13
size: NA
D: TRBD2

DNA: TGTGCCAGCGCTGGACCTTACAATGAGCAGTTCTTC
CDR3: CASAGPYNEQFF
length: 12
J: TRBJ2-1
V: TRBV6-5
size: NA
D: NA

DNA: TGTGCCAGCAGTCAAGCTCGAACGGGCTCCTACGAGCAGTACTTC
CDR3: CASSQARTGSYEQYF
length: 15
J: TRBJ2-7
V: TRBV28
size: few
D: NA

DNA: TGTGCCAGCAGTATATCGTCGGACGCCGGAGGAACCCTCCACTTT
CDR3: CASSISSDAGGTLHF
length: 15
J: TRBJ1-6
V: TRBV27
size: NA
D: NA

DNA: TGTGCCAGCAGCTTAGGTCAGGGGACCTTCACAGATACGCAGTATTTT
CDR3: CASSLGQGTFTDTQYF
length: 16
J: TRBJ2-3
V: TRBV7-2
size: few
D: NA

DNA: TGTGCCAGCTGTTCTAGCGGGGGGACCACAGATACGCAGTATTTT
CDR3: CASCSSGGTTDTQYF
length: 15
J: TRBJ2-3
V: TRBV18
size: NA
D: TRBD2

DNA: TGTGCCAGCAGTCCTCAACAGGGGTTCGGCTTTAACTATGGCTACACCTTC
CDR3: CASSPQQGFGFNYGYTF
length: 17
J: TRBJ1-2
V: TRBV28
size: NA
D: TRBD1

DNA: TGCAGTGCTAGAACCCAGGGGTCGGTGAGGTCTGGAAACACCATATATTTT
CDR3: CSARTQGSVRSGNTIYF
length: 17
J: TRBJ1-3
V: TRBV20-1
size: NA
D: NA

DNA: TGCGCCAGCAGCTCCTCCGGGGGGGGCCTCGACAATGAGCAGTTCTTC
CDR3: CASSSSGGGLDNEQFF
length: 16
J: TRBJ2-1
V: TRBV5-1
size: NA
D: TRBD2

DNA: TGTGCCAGCACCCCAAGTAGGTTTTCCTACGAGCAGTACTTC
CDR3: CASTPSRFSYEQYF
length: 14
J: TRBJ2-7
V: TRBV6-2/TRBV6-3
size: few
D: NA

DNA: TGCAGCGCTCGGACGGACATGGACACTGAAGCTTTCTTT
CDR3: CSARTDMDTEAFF
length: 13
J: TRBJ1-1
V: TRBV29-1
size: few
D: NA

DNA: TGTGCCAGCTCACCAACACTAGCGCAGAGCTCCTACAATGAGCAGTTCTTC
CDR3: CASSPTLAQSSYNEQFF
length: 17
J: TRBJ2-1
V: TRBV18
size: few
D: TRBD2

DNA: TGTGCCAGCAGCGTTAGGAAGGCTAGCGGGGAGACCGACACCTACAATGAGCAGTTCTTC
CDR3: CASSVRKASGETDTYNEQFF
length: 20
J: TRBJ2-1
V: TRBV9
size: NA
D: TRBD2

DNA: TGTGCCAGCAGAAGGACCCTGGCCCCAGATACGCAGTATTTT
CDR3: CASRRTLAPDTQYF
length: 14
J: TRBJ2-3
V: TRBV5-6
size: NA
D: NA

DNA: TGTGCCAGCAGCACGACAATCGCAGGGGGTGGCTCCTACAATGAGCAGTTCTTC
CDR3: CASSTTIAGGGSYNEQFF
length: 18
J: TRBJ2-1
V: TRBV7-9
size: few
D: TRBD1

DNA: TGCAGTGCGACTAGCGGGGTCACAGATACGCAGTATTTT
CDR3: CSATSGVTDTQYF
length: 13
J: TRBJ2-3
V: TRBV20-1
size: NA
D: TRBD2

DNA: TGTGCCAGCAGCTTAGACGGGACAGGGGCTCGTCGCTACACCTTC
CDR3: CASSLDGTGARRYTF
length: 15
J: TRBJ1-2
V: TRBV7-2
size: few
D: TRBD1

DNA: TGTGCCAGCAGCTTAGTGGGACCGCCTAGCACAGATACGCAGTATTTT
CDR3: CASSLVGPPSTDTQYF
length: 16
J: TRBJ2-3
V: TRBV7-6
size: many
D: NA

DNA: TGTGCCAGCAGTTTAGAAGGAGGGAACACAGATACGCAGTATTTT
CDR3: CASSLEGGNTDTQYF
length: 15
J: TRBJ2-3
V: TRBV7-2
size: few
D: NA

DNA: TGTGCCAGCAGTTCGCACTACGAGCAGTACTTC
CDR3: CASSSHYEQYF
length: 11
J: TRBJ2-7
V: TRBV27
size: few
D: NA

DNA: TGTGCCAGCTCACTTGGGACTAGCGGGGACTCCTACGAGCAGTACTTC
CDR3: CASSLGTSGDSYEQYF
length: 16
J: TRBJ2-7
V: TRBV18
size: few
D: TRBD2

DNA: TGTGCCAGCAGCTTAGTAGGACTAGCGCAGAACACCGGGGAGCTGTTTTTT
CDR3: CASSLVGLAQNTGELFF
length: 17
J: TRBJ2-2
V: TRBV7-8
size: NA
D: TRBD2

DNA: TGTGCCAGCAGCTCCGGACAGGGCCGCACCGGGGAGCTGTTTTTT
CDR3: CASSSGQGRTGELFF
length: 15
J: TRBJ2-2
V: TRBV5-5
size: few
D: TRBD1

DNA: TGCAGTGCTAGAGGAACTGTGCTGAGCTACACCTTC
CDR3: CSARGTVLSYTF
length: 12
J: TRBJ1-2
V: TRBV20-1
size: NA
D: NA

DNA: TGCAGTGCTAGAGAGGGAGGGAGCTATGGCTACACCTTC
CDR3: CSAREGGSYGYTF
length: 13
J: TRBJ1-2
V: TRBV20-1
size: many
D: NA

DNA: TGTGCCAGCAGCAAGGACTGGCGGAGTTACAATGAGCAGTTCTTC
CDR3: CASSKDWRSYNEQFF
length: 15
J: TRBJ2-1
V: TRBV7-3
size: NA
D: NA

DNA: TGTGCCAGCAGCTCCTCTTGGGGACGGGGCTACGGTCTTGGCTACACCTTC
CDR3: CASSSSWGRGYGLGYTF
length: 17
J: TRBJ1-2
V: TRBV7-9
size: NA
D: NA

DNA: TGTGCCAGCAATCTCCGGGACAGGAGTGGAGCTTTCTTT
CDR3: CASNLRDRSGAFF
length: 13
J: TRBJ1-1
V: TRBV28
size: NA
D: TRBD1

DNA: TGCAGTGCCAGACAGGGGGCTGATGAAAAACTGTTTTTT
CDR3: CSARQGADEKLFF
length: 13
J: TRBJ1-4
V: TRBV20-1
size: many
D: TRBD1

DNA: TGTGCCAGCAGCCAGGGGGCGACCCCTTACAATGAGCAGTTCTTC
CDR3: CASSQGATPYNEQFF
length: 15
J: TRBJ2-1
V: TRBV7-9
size: few
D: TRBD1